This TCR beta chain was sequenced during a study of siplizumab effects on memory and regulatory T cells. Of note for this clone: The antigen remains unidentified.

Sequencing was performed with immunoSEQ multiplex PCR; in TCRdb, only in-frame clones are kept and a portion is missing. The table records about 120,000 clones, approximately 92% of them present only once. The germline gives CDR1 SGHDT, CDR2 YYEEEE. The CDR3 runs to 15 residues. Between the trimmed V and J ends, which lost 4 bases and 5 bases, there was a span of 16 bases. The study, taken as a whole, reports: Siplizumab led to significantly less abundant alloreactive sequences that could be traced back to unstimulated CD4+ memory cells. Unstimulated subsets were the mapping target of only a minor fraction of alloreactive clones. The alloresponse seemed to draw substantially on naive T cells, which appeared more diverse than memory cells.

The TCR originated in a human donor in good health. This sequence joins TRBV5-6 and TRBJ2-1, with D perhaps being TRBD1 or TRBD2 (5 bases each). The sequenced sample was non-Treg CD4+ T cells sorted from blood. The DNA for the CDR3 is TGTGCCAGCAGCCGACTTGGGACGCTAAACAATGAGCAGTTCTTC. Translated, it gives CASSRLGTLNNEQFF.